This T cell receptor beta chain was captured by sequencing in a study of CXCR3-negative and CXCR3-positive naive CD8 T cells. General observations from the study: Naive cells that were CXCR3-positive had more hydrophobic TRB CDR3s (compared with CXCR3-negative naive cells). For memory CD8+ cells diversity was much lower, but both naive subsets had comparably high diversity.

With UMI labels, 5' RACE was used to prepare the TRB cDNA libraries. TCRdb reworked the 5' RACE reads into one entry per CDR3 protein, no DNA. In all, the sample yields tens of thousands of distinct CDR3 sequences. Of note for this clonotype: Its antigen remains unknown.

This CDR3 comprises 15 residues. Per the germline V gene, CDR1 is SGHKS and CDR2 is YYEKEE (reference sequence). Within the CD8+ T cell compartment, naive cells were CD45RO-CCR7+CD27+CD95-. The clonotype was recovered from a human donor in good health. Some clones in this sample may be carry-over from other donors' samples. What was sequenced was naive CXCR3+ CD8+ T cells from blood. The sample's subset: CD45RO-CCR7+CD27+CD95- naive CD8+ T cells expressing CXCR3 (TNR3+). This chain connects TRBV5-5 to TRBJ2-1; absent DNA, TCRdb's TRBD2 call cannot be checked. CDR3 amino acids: CASSFWEGEDAEQFF.